These 14 T cell receptor beta chains came from one sample sequenced in a study of identical twins. TCRdb re-derived calls from the 5' RACE reads in MiXCR, one entry per CDR3 protein. The top ten hold under 3.5% of the sample, which has some 500,000 distinct CDR3 sequences, 9.6% seen once. This sample was shared with a second study, whose subject was yellow fever vaccine responses in identical twins.

Sample: PBMCs. Receptors originate from a young woman in good health.

This clonotype has only a few counts. The rearrangement uses TRBV6-5 and TRBJ1-2; D gene ambiguous. The CDR3 covers 14 residues. V lost 0 bases and J lost 5, with 10 bases in between. Germline CDR1 and CDR2: MNHEY and SVGAGI. CDR3 coding DNA: TGTGCCAGCAGTTACTCGAGCTCGGATTATGGCTACACCTTC. This translates into CASSYSSSDYGYTF.

The V gene is TRBV12-3 or TRBV12-4, the J gene TRBJ1-2; 9 nucleotides align to TRBD1. CDR3 size: 13 residues. Losses at the gene ends were 6 bases for V and 8 bases for J; bases not matched to a gene: 7. CDR3 nucleotides: TGTGCCAGCAGCTCGGACAGGGGATGGGGCTACACCTTC. The encoded protein is CASSSDRGWGYTF.

The chain couples TRBV14 to TRBJ2-7; no reliable D call. Germline V CDR1 and CDR2: SGHDN, FVKESK. This CDR3 has 16 residues. V dropped 5 bases and J dropped 2 bases, with 19 bases sitting between them. CDR3 sequence reads: CASSSTGPTAAYEQYF. The CDR3 nucleotides read TGTGCCAGCAGCTCAACCGGGCCAACGGCAGCCTACGAGCAGTACTTC.

There are many counts of this clonotype. This chain uses TRBV4-2 with TRBJ2-7, with TRBD1 identical over 10 bases. CDR1 is LGHNA, CDR2 YNFKEQ, per germline. The CDR3 covers 16 residues. V shed 1 base and J 2 bases; nucleotides not matched to a gene: 5. The CDR3 reads CASSQAFGTGAYEQYF. In DNA, the CDR3 is TGTGCCAGCAGCCAAGCCTTTGGGACAGGGGCCTACGAGCAGTACTTC.

This clonotype was picked up many times. The chain carries TRBV18 and TRBJ2-4; D unclear. Germline lookup yields CDR1 KGHSH and CDR2 LQKENI. CDR3 length: 16 amino acids. V dropped 0 bases and J dropped 0 bases, with 9 bases sitting between them. CDR3 amino acids: CASSPPGPLAKNIQYF. CDR3 nucleotides: TGTGCCAGCTCACCACCTGGTCCGTTAGCCAAAAACATTCAGTACTTC.

This clonotype appeared a few times. CDR3 nucleotide sequence: TGCGCCAGCAGTGTTAAGGGGCAGGAGACCCAGTACTTC. Its translation: CASSVKGQETQYF. The chain recombines TRBV10-1 with TRBJ2-5, with D possibly matching TRBD1 (5 bases). Germline values: CDR1 WNHNN, CDR2 SYGVQD (reference sequence). The V gene lost 4 bases and the J gene lost 5 bases, with 11 bases spanning the gap. The length of the CDR3 is 13 residues.

This clonotype was seen more than once but under ten times. J is TRBJ2-5 and V is TRBV28, with D unresolved. The CDR3 runs 11 residues. Trimming shortened V by 7 bases and J by 5 bases, and 8 bases separated the two germline ends. Germline-derived CDR1 and CDR2 are MDHEN and SYDVKM. The CDR3 DNA reads as TGTGCCAGCACTCGGGTGGAGACCCAGTACTTC. The encoded protein is CASTRVETQYF.

This clonotype was seen repeatedly, ten times or more. This chain links TRBV10-3 with TRBJ2-1, with D perhaps TRBD1 (6 bases). The length of the CDR3 is 15 residues. Looked up from germline, CDR1 is ENHRY and CDR2 is SYGVKD. V was clipped by 10 bases and J by 7 bases, with 23 bases between them. CDR3 bases: TGTGCCACAACGAGCGGCAGGGGATATGGTAATGAGCAGTTCTTC. This gives the protein CATTSGRGYGNEQFF.

There are many counts of this clonotype. V and J are TRBV10-3 and TRBJ2-1; D is possibly TRBD2 (5 bases). The CDR3 runs 14 residues. Trimming left V 2 bases short and J 9 bases short, with 14 bases between. CDR1 is ENHRY and CDR2 is SYGVKD in the germline V gene. Here the CDR3 reads CAISETVGIAEQFF. The CDR3 region has the DNA TGTGCCATCAGTGAGACGGTCGGGATCGCTGAGCAGTTCTTC.

The rearrangement links TRBV28 to TRBJ2-1, with 8 bases fitting TRBD1. Germline V gene lookup returns CDR1 MDHEN and CDR2 SYDVKM. The junction had 5 bases not matched to a gene; V was cut back by 8 bases and J by 11 bases. CDR3 length: 11 amino acids. CDR3 region: CASQGAQQQFF. In nucleotides, the CDR3 is TGTGCCAGCCAGGGGGCCCAACAGCAGTTCTTC. Filled out from reference TRBV28 and TRBJ2-1, the complete variable domain reads DVKVTQSSRYLVKRTGEKVFLECVQDMDHENMFWYRQDPGLGLRLIYFSYDVKMKEKGDIPEGYSVSREKKERFSLILESASTNQTSMYLCASQGAQQQFFGPGTRLTVL.

In its sample, this clonotype was seen a few times. The chain has TRBV12-3 or TRBV12-4 and TRBJ2-2; 8 positions match TRBD1. The length of the CDR3 is 16 residues. The V and J ends lost 7 bases and 0 bases, in that order; junction bases with no gene match: 7. DNA of the CDR3: TGTGCCAGCACCAATGGACAGGGACCGAACACCGGGGAGCTGTTTTTT. The encoded protein is CASTNGQGPNTGELFF.

There are many counts of this clonotype. The chain uses TRBV4-2 and TRBJ2-7, with TRBD1 identical over 8 bases. Germline lookup yields CDR1 LGHNA and CDR2 YNFKEQ. The length of the CDR3 is 14 residues. The trim removed 1 base at V and 2 bases at J, leaving 1 base unmatched. CDR3 residues: CASSQVDRAYEQYF. The DNA of the CDR3 is TGTGCCAGCAGCCAAGTGGACAGGGCCTACGAGCAGTACTTC.

This clonotype turned up a few times. The J gene is TRBJ2-1, the V gene TRBV7-3, with 10 bases fitting TRBD1. J gave up 9 bases and V 5 bases, and 7 bases lay outside the gene matches. CDR3 length: 14 amino acids. Per the germline V gene, CDR1 is SGHTA and CDR2 is FQGTGA. Here the CDR3 reads CASSLDRGQGEQFF. DNA for the CDR3: TGTGCCAGCAGCCTCGACAGGGGGCAAGGTGAGCAGTTCTTC.

J is TRBJ2-3 and V is TRBV20-1; D unclear. From germline, CDR1 is DFQATT and CDR2 SNEGSKA (reference sequence). Trimming stripped 5 bases from V and 7 bases from J, with 4 bases between. The CDR3 contains 9 residues. In DNA, the CDR3 is TGCAGTGCTTACAATACGCAGTATTTT. This sequence encodes CSAYNTQYF.